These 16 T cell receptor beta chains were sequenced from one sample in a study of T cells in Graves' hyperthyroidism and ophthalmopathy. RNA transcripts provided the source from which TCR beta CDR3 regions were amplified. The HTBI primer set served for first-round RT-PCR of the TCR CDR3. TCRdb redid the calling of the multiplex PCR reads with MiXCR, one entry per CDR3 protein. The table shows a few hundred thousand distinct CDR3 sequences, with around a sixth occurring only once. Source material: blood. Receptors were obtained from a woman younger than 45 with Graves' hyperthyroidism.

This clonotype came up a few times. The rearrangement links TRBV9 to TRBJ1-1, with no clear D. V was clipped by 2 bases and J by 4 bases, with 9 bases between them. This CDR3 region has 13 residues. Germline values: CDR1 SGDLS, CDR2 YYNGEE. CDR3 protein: CASSVATRTEAFF. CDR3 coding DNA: TGTGCCAGCAGCGTGGCTACGCGCACTGAAGCTTTCTTT. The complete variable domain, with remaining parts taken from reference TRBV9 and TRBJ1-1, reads DSGVTQTPKHLITATGQRVTLRCSPRSGDLSVYWYQQSLDQGLQFLIQYYNGEERAKGNILERFSAQQFPDLHSELNLSSLELGDSALYFCASSVATRTEAFFGQGTRLTVV.

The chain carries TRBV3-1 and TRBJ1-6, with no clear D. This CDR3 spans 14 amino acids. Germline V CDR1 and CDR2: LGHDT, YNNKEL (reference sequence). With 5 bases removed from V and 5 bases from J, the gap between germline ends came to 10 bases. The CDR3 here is CASSEVLNNSPLHF. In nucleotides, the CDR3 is TGTGCCAGCAGCGAGGTCCTCAATAATTCACCCCTCCACTTT.

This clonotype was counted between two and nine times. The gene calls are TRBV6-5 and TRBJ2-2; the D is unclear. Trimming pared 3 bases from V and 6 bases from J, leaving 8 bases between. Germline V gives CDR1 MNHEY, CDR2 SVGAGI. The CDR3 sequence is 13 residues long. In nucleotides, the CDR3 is TGTGCCAGCAGTTATGGGCTCTCCGGGGAGCTGTTTTTT. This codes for CASSYGLSGELFF.

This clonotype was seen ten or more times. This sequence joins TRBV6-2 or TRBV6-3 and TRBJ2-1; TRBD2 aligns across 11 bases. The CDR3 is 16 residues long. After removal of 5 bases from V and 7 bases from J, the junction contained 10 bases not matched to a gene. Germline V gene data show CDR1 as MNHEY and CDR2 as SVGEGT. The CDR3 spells CASSPQLAGAVNEQFF. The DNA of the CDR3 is TGTGCCAGCAGTCCTCAACTAGCGGGAGCAGTAAATGAGCAGTTCTTC.

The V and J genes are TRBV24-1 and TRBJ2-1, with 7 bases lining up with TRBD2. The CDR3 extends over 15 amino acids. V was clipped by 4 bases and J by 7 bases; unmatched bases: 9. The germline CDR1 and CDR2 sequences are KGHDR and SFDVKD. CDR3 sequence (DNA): TGTGCCACCAGTGAGTCAGCGGGGTCTTCTAATGAGCAGTTCTTC. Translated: CATSESAGSSNEQFF.

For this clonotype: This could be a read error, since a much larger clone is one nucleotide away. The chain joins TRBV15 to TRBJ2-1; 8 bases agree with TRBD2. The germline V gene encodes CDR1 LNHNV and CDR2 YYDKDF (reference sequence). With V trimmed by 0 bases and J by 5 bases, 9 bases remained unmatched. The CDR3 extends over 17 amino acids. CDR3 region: CATSRDRVLAVDNEQFF. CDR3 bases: TGTGCCACCAGCAGAGATCGGGTACTAGCGGTGGACAATGAGCAGTTCTTC.

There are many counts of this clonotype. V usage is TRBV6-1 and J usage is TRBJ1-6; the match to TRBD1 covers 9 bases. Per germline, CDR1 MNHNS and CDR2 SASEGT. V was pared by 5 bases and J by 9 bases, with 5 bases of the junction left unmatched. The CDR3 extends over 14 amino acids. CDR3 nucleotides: TGTGCCAGCAGTAAGGGACAGGGATTTTCACCCCTCCACTTT. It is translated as CASSKGQGFSPLHF.

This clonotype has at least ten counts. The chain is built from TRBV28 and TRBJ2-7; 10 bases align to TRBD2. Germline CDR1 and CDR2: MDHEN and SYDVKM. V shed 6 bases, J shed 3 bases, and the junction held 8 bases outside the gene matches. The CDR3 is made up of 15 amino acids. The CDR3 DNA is TGTGCCAGCAGAAATAGGCGACTAGCGGGCTACGAGCAGTACTTC. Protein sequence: CASRNRRLAGYEQYF.

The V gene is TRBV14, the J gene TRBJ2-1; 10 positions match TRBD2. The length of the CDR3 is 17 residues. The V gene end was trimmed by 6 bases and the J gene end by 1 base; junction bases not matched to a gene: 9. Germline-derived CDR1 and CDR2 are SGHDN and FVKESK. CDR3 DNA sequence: TGTGCCAGCAGGCGGACGGGAGCGGGAGGGTCCTACAATGAGCAGTTCTTC. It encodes CASRRTGAGGSYNEQFF.

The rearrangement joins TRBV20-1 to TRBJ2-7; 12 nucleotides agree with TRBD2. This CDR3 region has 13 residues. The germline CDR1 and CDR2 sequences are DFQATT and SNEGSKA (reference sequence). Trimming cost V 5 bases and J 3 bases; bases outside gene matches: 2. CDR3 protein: CSAQTSGSYEQYF. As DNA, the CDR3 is TGCAGTGCTCAGACTAGCGGGAGCTACGAGCAGTACTTC.

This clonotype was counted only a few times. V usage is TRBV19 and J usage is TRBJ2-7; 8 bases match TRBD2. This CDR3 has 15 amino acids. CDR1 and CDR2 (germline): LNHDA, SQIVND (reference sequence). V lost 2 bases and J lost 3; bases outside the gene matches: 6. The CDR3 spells CASSIRAGEGYEQYF. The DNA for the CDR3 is TGTGCCAGTAGTATAAGAGCGGGAGAGGGCTACGAGCAGTACTTC.

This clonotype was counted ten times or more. The CDR3 nucleotides are TGTGCCACCAGTGACCCACGGGACAGGGCCTTTGGGGAGCAGTTCTTC. It yields the protein CATSDPRDRAFGEQFF. The gene calls are TRBV24-1 and TRBJ2-1, with TRBD1 matching 9 bases. Germline lookup yields CDR1 KGHDR and CDR2 SFDVKD. V lost 4 bases, J lost 10 bases, and 13 bases stayed unmatched. This CDR3 contains 16 residues.

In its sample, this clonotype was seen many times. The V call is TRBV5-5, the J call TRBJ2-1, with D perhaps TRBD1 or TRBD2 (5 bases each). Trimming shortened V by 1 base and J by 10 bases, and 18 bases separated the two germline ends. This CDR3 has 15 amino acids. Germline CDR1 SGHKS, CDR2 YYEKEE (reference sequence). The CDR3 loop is CASSLIRALANEQFF. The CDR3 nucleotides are TGTGCCAGCAGCTTGATCAGGGCTTTAGCGAACGAGCAGTTCTTC. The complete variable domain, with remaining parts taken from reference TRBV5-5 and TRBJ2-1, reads DAGVTQSPTHLIKTRGQQVTLRCSPISGHKSVSWYQQVLGQGPQFIFQYYEKEERGRGNFPDRFSARQFPNYSSELNVNALLLGDSALYLCASSLIRALANEQFFGPGTRLTVL.

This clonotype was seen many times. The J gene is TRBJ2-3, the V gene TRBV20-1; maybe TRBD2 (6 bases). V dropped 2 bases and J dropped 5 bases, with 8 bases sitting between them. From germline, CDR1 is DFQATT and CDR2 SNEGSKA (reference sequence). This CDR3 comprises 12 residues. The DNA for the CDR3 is TGCAGTGCTAGACTAGCGCAAGATACGCAGTATTTT. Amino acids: CSARLAQDTQYF.

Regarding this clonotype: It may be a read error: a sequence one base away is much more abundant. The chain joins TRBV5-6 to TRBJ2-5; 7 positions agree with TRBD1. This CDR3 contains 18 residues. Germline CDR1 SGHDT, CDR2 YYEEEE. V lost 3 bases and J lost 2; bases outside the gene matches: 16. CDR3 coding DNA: TGTGCCAGCAGCTCGTTGAGTGGCAGGGGGAGTTCACAAGAGACCCAGTACTTC. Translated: CASSSLSGRGSSQETQYF.

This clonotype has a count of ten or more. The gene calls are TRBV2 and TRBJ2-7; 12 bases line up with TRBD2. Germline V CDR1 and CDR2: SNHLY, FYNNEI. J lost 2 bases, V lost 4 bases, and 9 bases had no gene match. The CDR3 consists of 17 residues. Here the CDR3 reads CASSAGLAGPFTYEQYF. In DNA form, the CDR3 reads TGTGCCAGCAGTGCGGGACTAGCGGGTCCGTTCACCTACGAGCAGTACTTC.